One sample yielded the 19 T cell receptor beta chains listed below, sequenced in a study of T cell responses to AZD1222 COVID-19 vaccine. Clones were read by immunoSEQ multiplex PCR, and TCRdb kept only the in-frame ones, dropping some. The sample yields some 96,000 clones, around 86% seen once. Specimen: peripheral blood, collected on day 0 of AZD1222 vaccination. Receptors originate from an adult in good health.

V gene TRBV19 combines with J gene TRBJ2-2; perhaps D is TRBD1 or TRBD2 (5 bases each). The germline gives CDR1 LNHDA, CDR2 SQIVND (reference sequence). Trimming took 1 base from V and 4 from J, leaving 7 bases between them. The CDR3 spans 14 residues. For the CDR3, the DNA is TGTGCCAGTAGTATAGCAGGGAGCACCGGGGAGCTGTTTTTT. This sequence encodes CASSIAGSTGELFF.

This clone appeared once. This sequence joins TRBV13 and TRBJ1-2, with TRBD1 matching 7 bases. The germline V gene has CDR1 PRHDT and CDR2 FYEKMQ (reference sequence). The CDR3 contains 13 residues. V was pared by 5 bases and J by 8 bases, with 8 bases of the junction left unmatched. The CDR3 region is CASSPRTGEGYTF. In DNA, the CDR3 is TGTGCCAGCAGCCCGAGGACAGGAGAGGGCTACACCTTC.

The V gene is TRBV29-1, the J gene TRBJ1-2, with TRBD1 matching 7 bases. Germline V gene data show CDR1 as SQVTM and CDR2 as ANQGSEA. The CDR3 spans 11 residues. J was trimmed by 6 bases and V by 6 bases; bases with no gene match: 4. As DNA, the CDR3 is TGCAGCGTGGGACAGCCCCATGGCTACACCTTC. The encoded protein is CSVGQPHGYTF.

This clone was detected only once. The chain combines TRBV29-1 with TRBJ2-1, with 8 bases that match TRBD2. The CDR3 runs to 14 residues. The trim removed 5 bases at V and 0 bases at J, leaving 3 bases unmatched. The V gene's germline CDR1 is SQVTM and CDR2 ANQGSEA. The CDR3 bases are TGCAGCGTTAGCGGGAGTAGCTCCTACAATGAGCAGTTCTTC. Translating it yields CSVSGSSSYNEQFF.

CDR3 in DNA: TGCGCCAGCAGCCCTCGGGGGCCACCACGGGAGACCCAGTACTTC. Encoded protein: CASSPRGPPRETQYF. J is TRBJ2-5 and V is TRBV5-1, with D possibly being TRBD1 or TRBD2 (6 bases each). This CDR3 has 15 residues. Germline CDR1 SGHRS, CDR2 YFSETQ. V lost 4 bases and J lost 5, with 18 bases in between.

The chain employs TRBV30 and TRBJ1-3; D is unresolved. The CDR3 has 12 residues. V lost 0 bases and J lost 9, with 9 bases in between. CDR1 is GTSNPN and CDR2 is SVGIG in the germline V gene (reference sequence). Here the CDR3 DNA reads TGTGCCTGGAGTGTACCGTTGGGCACCATATATTTT. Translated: CAWSVPLGTIYF.

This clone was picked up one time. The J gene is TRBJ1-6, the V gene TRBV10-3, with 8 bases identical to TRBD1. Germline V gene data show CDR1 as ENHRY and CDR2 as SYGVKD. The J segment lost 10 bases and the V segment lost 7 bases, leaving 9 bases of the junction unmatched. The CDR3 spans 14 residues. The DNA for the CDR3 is TGTGCCATCAACGGACAGGGAGGAGAATCACCCCTCCACTTT. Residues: CAINGQGGESPLHF.

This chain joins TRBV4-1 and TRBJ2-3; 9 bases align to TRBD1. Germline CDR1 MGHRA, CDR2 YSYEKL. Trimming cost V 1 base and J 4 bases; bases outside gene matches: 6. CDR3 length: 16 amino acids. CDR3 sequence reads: CASSQVPGQGSDTQYF. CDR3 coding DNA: TGCGCCAGCAGCCAAGTCCCCGGACAGGGGTCAGATACGCAGTATTTT.

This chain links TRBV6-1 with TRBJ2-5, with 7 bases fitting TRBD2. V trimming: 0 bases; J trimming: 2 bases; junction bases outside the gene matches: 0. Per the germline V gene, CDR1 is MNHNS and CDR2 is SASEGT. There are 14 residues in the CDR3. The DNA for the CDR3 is TGTGCCAGCAGTGAAGCGGGGGGGCAAGAGACCCAGTACTTC. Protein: CASSEAGGQETQYF.

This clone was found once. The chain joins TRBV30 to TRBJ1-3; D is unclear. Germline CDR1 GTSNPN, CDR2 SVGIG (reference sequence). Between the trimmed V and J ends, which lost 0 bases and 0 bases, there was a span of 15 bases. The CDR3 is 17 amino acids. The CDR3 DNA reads TGTGCCTGGAGTGTACTCAGTCGGACTGTCTCTGGAAACACCATATATTTT. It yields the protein CAWSVLSRTVSGNTIYF.

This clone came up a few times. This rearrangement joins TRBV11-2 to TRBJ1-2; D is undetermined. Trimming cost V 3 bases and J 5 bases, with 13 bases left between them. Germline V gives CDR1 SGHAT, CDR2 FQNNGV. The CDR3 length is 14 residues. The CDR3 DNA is TGTGCCAGCAGCTTGGGCCTTGAGGAGTATGGCTACACCTTC. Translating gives CASSLGLEEYGYTF. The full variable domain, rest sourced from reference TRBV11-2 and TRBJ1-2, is EAGVAQSPRYKIIEKRQSVAFWCNPISGHATLYWYQQILGQGPKLLIQFQNNGVVDDSQLPKDRFSAERLKGVDSTLKIQPAKLEDSAVYLCASSLGLEEYGYTFGSGTRLTVV.

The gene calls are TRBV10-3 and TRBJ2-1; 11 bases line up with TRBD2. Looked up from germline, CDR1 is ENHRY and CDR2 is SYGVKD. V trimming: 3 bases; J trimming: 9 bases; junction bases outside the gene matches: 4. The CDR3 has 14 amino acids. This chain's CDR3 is CAISERLAGSEQFF. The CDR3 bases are TGTGCCATCAGTGAAAGACTAGCGGGAAGTGAGCAGTTCTTC.

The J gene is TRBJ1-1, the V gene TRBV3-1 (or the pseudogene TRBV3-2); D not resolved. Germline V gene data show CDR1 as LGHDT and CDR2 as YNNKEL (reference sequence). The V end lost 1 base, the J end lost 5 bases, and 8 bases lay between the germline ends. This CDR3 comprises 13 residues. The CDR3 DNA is TGTGCCAGCAGCCAAGGATCAGGAACTGAAGCTTTCTTT. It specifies CASSQGSGTEAFF.

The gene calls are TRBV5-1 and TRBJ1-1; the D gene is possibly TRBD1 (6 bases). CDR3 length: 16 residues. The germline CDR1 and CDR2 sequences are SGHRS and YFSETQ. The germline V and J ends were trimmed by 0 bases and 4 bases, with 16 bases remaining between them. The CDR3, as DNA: TGCGCCAGCAGCTTGGGGGTTACGGGGGCGGGCACTGAAGCTTTCTTT. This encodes CASSLGVTGAGTEAFF.

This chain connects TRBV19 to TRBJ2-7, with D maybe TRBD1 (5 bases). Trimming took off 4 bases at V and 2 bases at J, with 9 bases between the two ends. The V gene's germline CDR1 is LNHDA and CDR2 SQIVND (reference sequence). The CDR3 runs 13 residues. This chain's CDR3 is CASSSEDTYEQYF. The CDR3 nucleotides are TGTGCCAGTAGTAGCGAGGACACCTACGAGCAGTACTTC. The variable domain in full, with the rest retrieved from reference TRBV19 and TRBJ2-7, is DGGITQSPKYLFRKEGQNVTLSCEQNLNHDAMYWYRQDPGQGLRLIYYSQIVNDFQKGDIAEGYSVSREKKESFPLTVTSAQKNPTAFYLCASSSEDTYEQYFGPGTRLTVT.

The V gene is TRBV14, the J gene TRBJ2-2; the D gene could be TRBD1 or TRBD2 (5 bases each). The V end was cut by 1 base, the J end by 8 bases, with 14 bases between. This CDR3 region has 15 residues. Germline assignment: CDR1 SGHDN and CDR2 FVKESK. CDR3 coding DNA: TGTGCCAGCAGCCAAGTTCGTCTGGGGGTTGGGGAGCTGTTTTTT. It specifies CASSQVRLGVGELFF.

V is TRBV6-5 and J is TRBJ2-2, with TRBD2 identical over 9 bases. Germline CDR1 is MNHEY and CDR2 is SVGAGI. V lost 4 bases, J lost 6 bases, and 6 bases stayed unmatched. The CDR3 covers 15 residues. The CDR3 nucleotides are TGTGCCAGCAGTTTCGCCGGGACTAGCTCCGGGGAGCTGTTTTTT. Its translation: CASSFAGTSSGELFF.

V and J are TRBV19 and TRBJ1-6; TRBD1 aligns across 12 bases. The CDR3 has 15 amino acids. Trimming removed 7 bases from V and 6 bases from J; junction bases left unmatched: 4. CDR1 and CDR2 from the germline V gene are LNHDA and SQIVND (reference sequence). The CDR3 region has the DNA TGTGCCAGTACGCGGGACAGGGGGCGTAATTCACCCCTCCACTTT. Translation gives CASTRDRGRNSPLHF.

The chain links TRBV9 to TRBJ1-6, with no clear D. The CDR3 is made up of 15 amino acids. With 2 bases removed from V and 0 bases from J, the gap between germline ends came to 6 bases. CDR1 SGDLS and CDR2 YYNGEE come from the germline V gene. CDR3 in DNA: TGTGCCAGCAGCGTGGCGAGCTCCTATAATTCACCCCTCCACTTT. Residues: CASSVASSYNSPLHF.